A single sample is the source of the 28 T cell receptor beta chains below, sequenced in a study of early T cells in non-severe SARS-CoV-2 infection. TCRdb itself ran the 5' RACE reads through MiXCR, one entry per CDR3 protein. Of 50,000 to 60,000 distinct CDR3 sequences listed, about 10% were seen once; the top ten hold just over 4.5%. The specimen sequenced was whole blood. These receptors were taken from an adult who was a healthcare worker with PCR-confirmed SARS-CoV-2 infection or an uninfected control (not recorded which).

This clonotype was observed at least ten times. The rearrangement links TRBV7-3 to TRBJ2-3; D unclear. V was cut by 1 base and J by 4 bases, with 9 bases left in between. This CDR3 contains 14 residues. Germline V gene lookup returns CDR1 SGHTA and CDR2 FQGTGA. DNA of the CDR3: TGTGCCAGCAGCTTAAAGGGTTCCGCAGATACGCAGTATTTT. Translating it yields CASSLKGSADTQYF.

The chain uses TRBV6-5 and TRBJ1-1; D gene ambiguous. Germline V gene sequence: CDR1 MNHEY, CDR2 SVGAGI. V was clipped by 0 bases and J by 6 bases, with 5 bases between them. CDR3 length equals 12 residues. CDR3 protein: CASSYSGAEAFF. CDR3 nucleotides: TGTGCCAGCAGTTACTCGGGAGCTGAAGCTTTCTTT.

This clonotype showed up just a few times. This chain connects TRBV7-2 to TRBJ2-2; D unclear. V was pared by 3 bases and J by 1 base, with 9 bases between. This CDR3 has 15 amino acids. The V gene's germline CDR1 is SGHTA and CDR2 FQGNSA. The CDR3 reads CASSFSHLNTGELFF. DNA for the CDR3: TGTGCCAGCAGCTTTTCCCATCTGAACACCGGGGAGCTGTTTTTT.

This clonotype has ten or more counts. The rearrangement uses TRBV12-3 or TRBV12-4 and TRBJ1-1; D is uncertain. V was cut by 3 bases and J by 10 bases, with 12 bases left in between. This CDR3 contains 12 residues. The CDR3 bases are TGTGCCAGCAGTTTTGGTTCGGTGGTAGCTTTCTTT. Amino acid sequence: CASSFGSVVAFF.

The chain's CDR3 is CASSLGQGENSPLHF. CDR3 bases: TGTGCCAGCAGCCTGGGACAGGGGGAAAATTCACCCCTCCACTTT. The chain joins TRBV3-1 to TRBJ1-6; 11 bases match TRBD1. The CDR3 totals 15 residues. In germline, CDR1 is LGHDT, CDR2 YNNKEL (reference sequence). J gave up 7 bases and V 4 bases, and 3 bases lay outside the gene matches.

This clonotype was found many times. The CDR3 is CASSLGQGRQPQHF. The CDR3 nucleotides read TGTGCCAGCAGCCTAGGACAGGGCAGGCAGCCCCAGCATTTT. The chain links TRBV6-5 to TRBJ1-5; 8 nucleotides match TRBD1. Per germline, CDR1 MNHEY and CDR2 SVGAGI. V shed 6 bases and J 7 bases; nucleotides not matched to a gene: 8. This CDR3 is 14 amino acids long.

This clonotype appeared many times. The rearrangement uses TRBV20-1 and TRBJ1-6, with D uncertain. The CDR3 runs to 14 residues. V was pared by 0 bases and J by 7 bases, with 10 bases between. The germline gives CDR1 DFQATT, CDR2 SNEGSKA (reference sequence). DNA of the CDR3: TGCAGTGCTAGAGAGTCCGTTTCCAATTCACCCCTCCACTTT. It encodes CSARESVSNSPLHF.

In this sample, this clonotype turned up many times. The chain is built from TRBV5-4 and TRBJ2-7; D is unresolved. The CDR3 is 12 amino acids. The germline V and J ends were trimmed by 0 bases and 6 bases, with 7 bases remaining between them. Per germline, CDR1 SGHNT and CDR2 YYREEE (reference sequence). The CDR3 coding sequence is TGTGCCAGCAGCTTGGAGAGGCGCGAGCAGTACTTC. Translated: CASSLERREQYF.

The CDR3 coding sequence is TGCAGCATCTGGGGCAAGAACACTGAAGCTTTCTTT. This sequence encodes CSIWGKNTEAFF. V gene TRBV29-1 combines with J gene TRBJ1-1; possibly TRBD1 for D (5 bases). V dropped 8 bases and J dropped 1 base, with 11 bases sitting between them. CDR3 length equals 12 residues. The V gene's germline CDR1 is SQVTM and CDR2 ANQGSEA.

The rearrangement uses TRBV6-1 and TRBJ1-1; the D is unclear. This CDR3 spans 10 amino acids. V shed 3 bases and J shed 6 bases, with 2 bases lying between them. Germline-derived CDR1 and CDR2 are MNHNS and SASEGT. In DNA, the CDR3 is TGTGCCAGCAGTGAGCCTGAAGCTTTCTTT. Its protein product is CASSEPEAFF.

The V and J genes are TRBV5-6 and TRBJ2-5; D could derive from TRBD1 or TRBD2 (5 bases each). Germline loops: CDR1 SGHDT, CDR2 YYEEEE. The CDR3 extends over 14 amino acids. V dropped 4 bases and J dropped 2 bases, with 12 bases sitting between them. The CDR3 coding sequence is TGTGCCAGCAGCCCCGGGGCAGCTCAAGAGACCCAGTACTTC. It specifies CASSPGAAQETQYF.

The table lists this clonotype with a count of one. A read error may explain this, as a much larger clone is one base away. The rearrangement links TRBV11-3 to TRBJ2-7; no definite D call. CDR3 size: 14 residues. The V end lost 1 base, the J end lost 4 bases, and 11 bases lay between the germline ends. Germline values: CDR1 SGHNT, CDR2 YENEEA. CDR3 sequence reads: CASSLASEMYEQYF. CDR3 nucleotides: TGTGCCAGCAGCTTAGCTTCTGAAATGTACGAGCAGTACTTC. The full variable domain, completed using reference TRBV11-3 and TRBJ2-7, is EAGVVQSPRYKIIEKKQPVAFWCNPISGHNTLYWYLQNLGQGPELLIRYENEEAVDDSQLPKDRFSAERLKGVDSTLKIQPAELGDSAVYLCASSLASEMYEQYFGPGTRLTVT.

The chain uses TRBV10-3 and TRBJ2-3, with 10 bases lining up with TRBD2. The CDR3 sequence is 15 residues long. V trimming: 6 bases; J trimming: 6 bases; junction bases outside the gene matches: 9. The germline gives CDR1 ENHRY, CDR2 SYGVKD. The CDR3 DNA is TGTGCCATCAGCCCTGGGACTAGCGCACGCGATACGCAGTATTTT. Amino acids: CAISPGTSARDTQYF.

This clonotype has ten or more counts. The DNA for the CDR3 is TGTGCCAGCAGCAGGACTAGAAGCGCCCGAGAGACCCAGTACTTC. Protein sequence: CASSRTRSARETQYF. The chain has TRBV7-6 and TRBJ2-5, with 7 bases fitting TRBD2. The CDR3 has 15 residues. V lost 5 bases, J lost 4 bases, and 10 bases stayed unmatched. Germline CDR1 reads SGHVS; CDR2 reads FNYEAQ.

The sample holds many counts of this clonotype. The V gene is TRBV12-3 or TRBV12-4, the J gene TRBJ1-3, with D possibly TRBD1 on 6 matching bases. The length of the CDR3 is 14 residues. The V end lost 7 bases, the J end lost 3 bases, and 13 bases lay between the germline ends. The CDR3 coding sequence is TGTGCCAGCACCCGGACAGACTATGGAAACACCATATATTTT. Translated: CASTRTDYGNTIYF.

The chain uses TRBV12-3 or TRBV12-4 and TRBJ2-1, with no clear D. V was shortened by 6 bases and J by 9 bases, with 9 bases between the two germline ends. The length of the CDR3 is 11 residues. DNA for the CDR3: TGTGCCAGCAGCCGGGTCGGTGAGCAGTTCTTC. Translated: CASSRVGEQFF.

The table lists this clonotype with many counts. The chain employs TRBV6-2 or TRBV6-3 and TRBJ1-2; D remains unclear. Germline V CDR1 and CDR2: MNHEY, SVGEGT. The V and J ends lost 6 bases and 4 bases respectively, with 15 bases between them. The CDR3 loop spans 14 amino acids. The CDR3 DNA reads as TGTGCCAGCAGACAGACGGGTGTGGGCTATGGCTACACCTTC. Translated, it gives CASRQTGVGYGYTF.

This clonotype has a count of ten or more. The CDR3 DNA sequence: TGCAGCGTTGTTCGGGGGCCTGAAGAGACCCAGTACTTC. Translating it yields CSVVRGPEETQYF. The chain recombines TRBV29-1 with TRBJ2-5, with D possibly called TRBD1 or TRBD2 (6 bases each). The CDR3 is made up of 13 amino acids. V lost 4 bases, J lost 3 bases, and 12 bases lay in between. Germline V gene sequence: CDR1 SQVTM, CDR2 ANQGSEA.

The V call is TRBV5-4, the J call TRBJ2-7, with a weak D call TRBD2 (5 bases). Trimming stripped 0 bases from V and 6 bases from J, with 10 bases between. CDR1 is SGHNT, CDR2 YYREEE, per germline (reference sequence). This CDR3 comprises 13 residues. DNA of the CDR3: TGTGCCAGCAGCTTGGCTCGGGGTGGCGAGCAGTACTTC. Translating gives CASSLARGGEQYF.

This clonotype was recorded a few times. V gene TRBV24-1 combines with J gene TRBJ2-3; no reliable D call. The CDR3 consists of 11 residues. Per germline, CDR1 KGHDR and CDR2 SFDVKD. The ends were cut back, 7 bases at V and 5 bases at J, with 6 bases in the middle. The CDR3, as DNA: TGTGCCACCAGGAGAGGAGATACGCAGTATTTT. The encoded protein is CATRRGDTQYF.

The chain uses TRBV7-2 and TRBJ2-1; 9 nucleotides match TRBD2. The CDR3 is 16 residues long. V lost 5 bases to trimming and J lost 6 bases; unmatched junction nucleotides: 11. In germline, CDR1 is SGHTA, CDR2 FQGNSA. CDR3: CASSLSGTSWGNEQFF. The CDR3 DNA is TGTGCCAGCAGCCTATCCGGGACTAGCTGGGGCAATGAGCAGTTCTTC.

The chain combines TRBV7-6 with TRBJ2-2; TRBD2 matches at 7 bases. Trimming at V came to 6 bases and at J to 3 bases, leaving 4 bases not matched to a gene. CDR3 length equals 14 residues. Germline V gene lookup returns CDR1 SGHVS and CDR2 FNYEAQ. The DNA of the CDR3 is TGTGCCAGCAGTAGTGGGGGGGACACCGGGGAGCTGTTTTTT. Its protein is CASSSGGDTGELFF.

Comment on this clonotype: A much larger clone differs from this one at a single base, so this may be a read error. J is TRBJ2-5 and V is TRBV15; TRBD1 matches at 7 bases. The CDR3 consists of 14 residues. Germline-derived CDR1 and CDR2 are LNHNV and YYDKDF (reference sequence). CDR3 nucleotides: TGTGCCATCAGCAGAAACAGGGGAGCAGAGACCCAGTACTTC. It translates to CAISRNRGAETQYF.

This clonotype was seen repeatedly, ten times or more. The chain employs TRBV11-2 and TRBJ1-1; D may be TRBD1 (6 bases). The V end lost 5 bases, the J end lost 0 bases, and 19 bases lay between the germline ends. The CDR3 is made up of 17 amino acids. Germline V CDR1 and CDR2: SGHAT, FQNNGV. The CDR3: CASSRTETTLMNTEAFF. CDR3 DNA: TGTGCCAGCAGCCGGACAGAGACCACCCTCATGAACACTGAAGCTTTCTTT.

This clonotype was observed many times. This rearrangement joins TRBV19 to TRBJ2-1; 8 bases align to TRBD2. V lost 3 bases and J lost 5; bases outside the gene matches: 12. The CDR3 spans 17 residues. In germline, CDR1 is LNHDA, CDR2 SQIVND (reference sequence). The CDR3 DNA sequence: TGTGCCAGTAGTATCCCCATTCGGGGGGGGGTGAACAATGAGCAGTTCTTC. It encodes CASSIPIRGGVNNEQFF.

This clonotype was detected many times. V gene TRBV10-2 combines with J gene TRBJ2-2; D ambiguous. The V end was cut by 6 bases, the J end by 4 bases, with 9 bases between. CDR1 WSHSY and CDR2 SAAADI come from the germline V gene. This CDR3 contains 13 residues. The CDR3 nucleotides read TGCGCCAGCAGCTATCAGTCCACCGGGGAGCTGTTTTTT. Amino acids: CASSYQSTGELFF.

This chain links TRBV7-3 with TRBJ2-1; D is undetermined. Germline CDR1 reads SGHTA; CDR2 reads FQGTGA. The V gene lost 4 bases and the J gene lost 4 bases, with 8 bases spanning the gap. The CDR3 totals 13 residues. This CDR3 is CASSSTIYNEQFF. CDR3 sequence (DNA): TGTGCCAGCAGCTCGACCATTTACAATGAGCAGTTCTTC. The whole variable domain, remainder taken from reference TRBV7-3 and TRBJ2-1, is GAGVSQTPSNKVTEKGKYVELRCDPISGHTALYWYRQSLGQGPEFLIYFQGTGAADDSGLPNDRFFAVRPEGSVSTLKIQRTERGDSAVYLCASSSTIYNEQFFGPGTRLTVL.

The chain carries TRBV12-2 and TRBJ1-6. TRBV12-2 is designated a pseudogene. The CDR3 has 16 amino acids. The CDR3 protein is CASRFRYFNDNSPLHF. In DNA, the CDR3 is TGTGCAAGTCGCTTTCGGTATTTCAACGATAATTCACCCCTCCACTTT.